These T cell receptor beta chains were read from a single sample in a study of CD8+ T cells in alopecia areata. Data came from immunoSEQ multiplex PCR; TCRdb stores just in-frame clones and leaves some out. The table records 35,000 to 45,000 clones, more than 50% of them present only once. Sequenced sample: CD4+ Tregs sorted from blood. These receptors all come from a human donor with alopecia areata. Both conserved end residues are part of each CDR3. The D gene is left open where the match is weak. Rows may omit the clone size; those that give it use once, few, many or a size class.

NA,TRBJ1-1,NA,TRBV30,CAWRAGGRTEAFF,TGTGCCTGGAGGGCGGGGGGACGCACTGAAGCTTTCTTT
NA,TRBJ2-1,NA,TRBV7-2,CASSLASFEQFF,TGTGCCAGCAGCTTAGCTAGTTTTGAGCAGTTCTTC
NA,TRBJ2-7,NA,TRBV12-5,CASGLVRRNVLSYEQYF,TGTGCTAGTGGTTTGGTCCGGAGGAACGTTCTCTCCTACGAGCAGTACTTC
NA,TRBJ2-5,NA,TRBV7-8,CASSLQETQYF,TGTGCCAGCAGCTTACAGGAGACCCAGTACTTC
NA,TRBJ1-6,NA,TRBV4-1,CASSPTGNNSPLHF,TGCGCCAGCAGCCCGACAGGAAATAATTCACCCCTCCACTTT
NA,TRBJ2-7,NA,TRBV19,CASSLGTTYEQYF,TGTGCCAGTAGTCTCGGGACAACCTACGAGCAGTACTTC
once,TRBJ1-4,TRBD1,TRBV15,CATSPAKGQGGEKLFF,TGTGCCACCAGCCCAGCGAAAGGACAGGGAGGTGAAAAACTGTTTTTT
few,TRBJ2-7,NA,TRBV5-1,CASSSDPTFSYEQYF,TGCGCCAGCAGCTCTGACCCGACGTTCTCCTACGAGCAGTACTTC
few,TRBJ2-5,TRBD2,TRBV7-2,CASSFLRGTFETQYF,TGTGCCAGCAGCTTTTTGCGGGGGACCTTCGAGACCCAGTACTTC
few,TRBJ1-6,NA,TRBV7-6,CASSLATGTANSPLHF,TGTGCCAGCAGCTTAGCGACGGGGACGGCCAATTCACCCCTCCACTTT
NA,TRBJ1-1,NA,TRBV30,CAWGDGNTEAFF,TGTGCCTGGGGGGACGGGAACACTGAAGCTTTCTTT
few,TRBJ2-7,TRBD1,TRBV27,CASRRTGGTFSSYEQYF,TGTGCCAGCAGGAGGACAGGGGGGACGTTTTCCTCCTACGAGCAGTACTTC
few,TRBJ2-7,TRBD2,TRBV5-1,CASSAGLAETYEQYF,TGCGCCAGCAGCGCGGGACTAGCGGAGACCTACGAGCAGTACTTC
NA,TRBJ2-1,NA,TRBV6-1,CASSLRGNSYNEQFF,TGTGCCAGCAGTCTAAGGGGCAATTCCTACAATGAGCAGTTCTTC
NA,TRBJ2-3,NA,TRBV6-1,CASRPGPNADTQYF,TGTGCCAGCAGGCCGGGCCCTAACGCAGATACGCAGTATTTT
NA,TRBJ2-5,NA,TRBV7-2,CASSPPRSIETQYF,TGTGCCAGCAGCCCCCCGAGGAGTATTGAGACCCAGTACTTC
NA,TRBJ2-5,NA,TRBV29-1,CSVVGRRHSETQYF,TGCAGCGTTGTAGGCAGGCGTCACTCAGAGACCCAGTACTTC
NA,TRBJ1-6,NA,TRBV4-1,CASSQGAWWQGNSPLHF,TGCGCCAGCAGCCAAGGGGCTTGGTGGCAAGGGAATTCACCCCTCCACTTT
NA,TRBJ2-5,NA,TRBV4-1,CASSQGSLRHQETQYF,TGCGCCAGCAGCCAAGGCTCCCTAAGACACCAAGAGACCCAGTACTTC
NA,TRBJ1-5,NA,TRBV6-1,CASSEIAVWANQPQHF,TGTGCCAGCAGTGAAATCGCAGTTTGGGCGAATCAGCCCCAGCATTTT
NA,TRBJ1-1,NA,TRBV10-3,CATHGRVNTEAFF,TGTGCCACCCACGGCAGGGTGAACACTGAAGCTTTCTTT
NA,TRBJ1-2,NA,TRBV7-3,CASSLAANYGYTF,TGTGCCAGCAGCTTAGCGGCTAACTATGGCTACACCTTC
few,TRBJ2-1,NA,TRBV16,CASSQSLSNREQFF,TGTGCCAGCAGCCAATCGTTATCTAACCGCGAGCAGTTCTTC
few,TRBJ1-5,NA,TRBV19,CASTLLSGGGGSNQPQHF,TGTGCCAGTACCCTTCTATCTGGCGGGGGAGGAAGCAATCAGCCCCAGCATTTT
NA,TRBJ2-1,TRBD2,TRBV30,CASDSGSRYNEQFF,TGTGCCTCTGATAGCGGGAGTAGATACAATGAGCAGTTCTTC
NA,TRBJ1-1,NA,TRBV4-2,CASSLGREAFF,TGTGCCAGCAGCCTCGGACGGGAAGCTTTCTTT
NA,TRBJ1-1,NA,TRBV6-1,CASGGDRTRNTEAFF,TGTGCCAGCGGCGGGGACCGTACGAGGAACACTGAAGCTTTCTTT
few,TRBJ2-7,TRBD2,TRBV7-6,CASSSGLNYEQYF,TGTGCCAGCAGCTCGGGACTAAACTACGAGCAGTACTTC
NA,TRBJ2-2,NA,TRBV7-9,CASSEGRPNTGELFF,TGTGCCAGCAGTGAGGGGCGGCCCAACACCGGGGAGCTGTTTTTT
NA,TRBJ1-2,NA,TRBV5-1,CASSLGVSANYGYTF,TGCGCCAGCAGCTTGGGAGTGAGTGCTAACTATGGCTACACCTTC
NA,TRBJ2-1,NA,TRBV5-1,CASSLASGSGNEQFF,TGCGCCAGCAGCTTGGCGAGTGGGAGTGGGAATGAGCAGTTCTTC
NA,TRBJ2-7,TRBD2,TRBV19,CASSIVGGSSYEQYF,TGTGCCAGTAGTATCGTCGGGGGGAGCTCCTACGAGCAGTACTTC
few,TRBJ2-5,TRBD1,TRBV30,CALNRGRETQYF,TGTGCCTTAAACAGGGGTCGAGAGACCCAGTACTTC
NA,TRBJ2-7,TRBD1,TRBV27,CASRWQGASEQYF,TGTGCCAGCAGGTGGCAGGGGGCCAGCGAGCAGTACTTC
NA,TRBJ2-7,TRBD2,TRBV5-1,CASSLTLAGNSYEQYF,TGCGCCAGCAGCTTGACCCTAGCGGGGAACTCCTACGAGCAGTACTTC
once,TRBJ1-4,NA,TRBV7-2,CASSPGAYGSEKLFF,TGTGCCAGCAGCCCCGGTGCGTACGGATCCGAAAAACTGTTTTTT
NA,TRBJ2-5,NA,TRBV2,CASSAGLLGSQETQYF,TGTGCCAGCAGTGCGGGACTCCTAGGGTCCCAAGAGACCCAGTACTTC
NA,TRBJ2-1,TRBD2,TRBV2,CASSREGWEQFF,TGTGCCAGTTCTAGGGAGGGATGGGAGCAGTTCTTC
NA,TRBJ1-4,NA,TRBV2,CASRDRSTNEKLFF,TGTGCCAGCAGGGATCGATCAACTAATGAAAAACTGTTTTTT
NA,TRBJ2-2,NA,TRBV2,CASSEPDTPAGELFF,TGTGCCAGCAGTGAGCCGGACACTCCCGCCGGGGAGCTGTTTTTT
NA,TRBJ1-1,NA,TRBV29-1,CSVEVGGVNTEAFF,TGCAGCGTTGAGGTAGGGGGGGTGAACACTGAAGCTTTCTTT
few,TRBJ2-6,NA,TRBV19,CASTPGVGAGANVLTF,TGTGCCAGTACCCCAGGGGTTGGCGCTGGGGCCAACGTCCTGACTTTC
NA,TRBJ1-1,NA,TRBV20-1,CSARDSYKAFF,TGCAGTGCCCGAGACAGTTATAAAGCTTTCTTT
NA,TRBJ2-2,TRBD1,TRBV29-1,CSARRWGTGRTGELFF,TGCAGCGCCCGCCGATGGGGGACAGGGAGGACCGGGGAGCTGTTTTTT
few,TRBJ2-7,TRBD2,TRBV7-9,CASSLDGRAPREQYF,TGTGCCAGCAGCTTAGACGGGAGGGCCCCACGAGAGCAGTACTTC
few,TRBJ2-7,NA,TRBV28,CASRRRNYEQYF,TGTGCCAGCAGGAGGCGAAACTACGAGCAGTACTTC
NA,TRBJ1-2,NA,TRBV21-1,CASTAGVCLEHGYTF,TGTGCCAGCACGGCGGGAGTCTGTTTAGAGCATGGCTACACCTTC
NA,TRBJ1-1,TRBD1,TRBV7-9,CASSSGTGFLGDTPEAFF,TGTGCCAGCAGCTCCGGGACAGGGTTCCTGGGGGACACGCCTGAAGCTTTCTTT
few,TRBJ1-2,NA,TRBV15,CATSRAGTRGGYTF,TGTGCCACCAGCAGAGCCGGGACCCGAGGAGGCTACACCTTC
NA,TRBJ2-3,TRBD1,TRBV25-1,CASSVAGDREKDTQYF,TGTGCCAGCAGTGTCGCCGGGGACAGGGAAAAAGATACGCAGTATTTT